The rows below give T cell receptor beta chains drawn from one sample of a study of regulatory T cells in long-lasting Graves disease. MiXCR, applied by TCRdb to the multiplex PCR reads, yields one record per CDR3 protein. The profile shows about 660,000 distinct CDR3 sequences, 25% to 35% of them singletons. Sequenced here: peripheral blood mononuclear cells (PBMCs), sampled when the disease was refractory, from a patient treated with antithyroid drugs. These receptors were collected from a female donor with Graves disease. CDR3s include the opening cysteine and the closing phenylalanine or tryptophan. Each record gives: V gene, clone size, J gene, CDR3 length, CDR3 protein. Size values are once, few and many counts, or a class for expanded clones, and some rows have none.

>TRBV6-9|-|TRBJ1-2|14
CASSYNQVNYGYTF
>TRBV28|few|TRBJ2-7|14
CASSLFQGTGEQYF
>TRBV15|few|TRBJ1-6|14
CATSRGQGNSPLHF
>TRBV6-5|-|TRBJ2-3|18
CASSYSGTSGRAGDTQYF
>TRBV12-3/TRBV12-4|many|TRBJ2-7|16
CASSPTSRECPYEQYF
>TRBV5-5|-|TRBJ2-7|15
CASSLGPGESYEQYF
>TRBV12-3/TRBV12-4|many|TRBJ1-4|14
CASNWGPTNEKLFF
>TRBV5-1|few|TRBJ1-2|13
CASSLAGFEGYTF
>TRBV2|-|TRBJ2-5|13
CASRDTGLETQYF
>TRBV18|few|TRBJ1-2|13
CASSDSNNYGYTF
>TRBV20-1|-|TRBJ1-5|14
CSARQDTSNQPQHF
>TRBV5-6|few|TRBJ2-7|13
CASSGDPLYEQYF
>TRBV11-2|-|TRBJ2-4|15
CASSLDGLAENIQYF
>TRBV6-2/TRBV6-3|-|TRBJ1-6|12
CASSQQGTPLHF
>TRBV20-1|-|TRBJ2-2|15
CSARGLAGVSGELFF
>TRBV5-1|-|TRBJ2-7|15
CASSLVGQGAYEQYF